This entry describes one T cell receptor (beta chain). Its antigen is as yet unknown. TCRdb called the RT-PCR reads again in MiXCR, with one record for every CDR3 protein. The sample includes approximately 530,000 distinct CDR3 sequences, about 8% of them seen just once. The sample originates from a study of response to subunit inactivated influenza vaccine. General observations from the study: The authors suggested that few new T cells are recruited per seasonal influenza vaccination.

Germline lookup yields CDR1 SGHKS and CDR2 YYEKEE (reference sequence). Trimming pared 0 bases from V and 3 bases from J, leaving 15 bases between. The CDR3 is 17 residues long. Sequenced material: PBMCs from blood, taken roughly 24 months after vaccination. This sequence originates from a man aged 45 to 70 who received an inactivated influenza vaccine. The gene calls are TRBV5-5 and TRBJ2-2, with D perhaps TRBD2 (5 bases). The CDR3 region has the DNA TGTGCCAGCAGCTTGGTTGGGCCCTGGGGAGACACCGGGGAGCTGTTTTTT. Encoded protein: CASSLVGPWGDTGELFF.